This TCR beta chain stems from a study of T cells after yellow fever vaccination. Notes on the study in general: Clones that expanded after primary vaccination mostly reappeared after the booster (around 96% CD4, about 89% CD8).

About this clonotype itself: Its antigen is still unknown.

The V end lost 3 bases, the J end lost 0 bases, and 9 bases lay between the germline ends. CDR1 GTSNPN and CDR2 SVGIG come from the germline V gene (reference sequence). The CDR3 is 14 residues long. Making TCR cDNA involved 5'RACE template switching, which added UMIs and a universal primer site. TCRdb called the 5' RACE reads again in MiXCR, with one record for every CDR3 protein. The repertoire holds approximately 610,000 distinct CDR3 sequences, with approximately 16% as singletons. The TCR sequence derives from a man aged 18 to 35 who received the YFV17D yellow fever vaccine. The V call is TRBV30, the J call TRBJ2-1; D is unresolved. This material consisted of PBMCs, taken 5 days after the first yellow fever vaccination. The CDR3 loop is CAWRSLNSYNEQFF. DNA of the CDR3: TGTGCCTGGAGGTCACTGAACTCCTACAATGAGCAGTTCTTC.